The rows below give T cell receptor beta chains drawn from one sample of a study of blood T cell repertoires in COVID-19. The method was immunoSEQ multiplex PCR; TCRdb's version includes in-frame clones alone and lacks a portion of them. The table records 340,000 or so clones, 86% of them present only once. Sequencing used PBMCs or T cells enriched from blood (not recorded which). Receptor source: a woman aged 40 to 55 with acute COVID-19. The CDR3 runs from the conserved cysteine through the conserved F or W. Each record gives: D gene, clone size, J gene, V gene, CDR3 protein, CDR3 DNA. D genes are given only for firm matches. Size tells how often a clone was seen (once, few, many) or the class of an expanded clone, and some rows leave it out.

d_call: TRBD1; clone_size: .; j_call: TRBJ1-1; v_call: TRBV2; cdr3_aa: CANTKDRGNTEAFF; cdr3_nt: TGTGCCAACACCAAGGACAGGGGAAACACTGAAGCTTTCTTT
d_call: .; clone_size: .; j_call: TRBJ2-2; v_call: TRBV28; cdr3_aa: CASFRSASGELFF; cdr3_nt: TGTGCCAGCTTCCGCAGCGCGTCCGGGGAGCTGTTTTTT
d_call: TRBD1; clone_size: .; j_call: TRBJ1-2; v_call: TRBV7-2; cdr3_aa: CASSLAGTGDYGYTF; cdr3_nt: TGTGCCAGCAGCTTAGCGGGGACAGGCGACTATGGCTACACCTTC
d_call: .; clone_size: .; j_call: TRBJ1-6; v_call: TRBV6-6; cdr3_aa: CASSRQGYNSPLHF; cdr3_nt: TGTGCCAGCAGCCGGCAGGGTTATAATTCACCCCTCCACTTT
d_call: .; clone_size: once; j_call: TRBJ2-5; v_call: TRBV2; cdr3_aa: CARAGTSQETQYF; cdr3_nt: TGTGCCAGGGCGGGGACTTCACAAGAGACCCAGTACTTC
d_call: .; clone_size: .; j_call: TRBJ2-1; v_call: TRBV5-4; cdr3_aa: CASSLDIGPGEQFF; cdr3_nt: TGTGCCAGCAGCTTGGACATCGGGCCGGGGGAGCAGTTCTTC
d_call: TRBD1; clone_size: .; j_call: TRBJ1-2; v_call: TRBV2; cdr3_aa: CASSFGTANYGYTF; cdr3_nt: TGTGCCAGCAGTTTCGGGACAGCCAACTATGGCTACACCTTC
d_call: .; clone_size: few; j_call: TRBJ2-7; v_call: TRBV6-1; cdr3_aa: CASSEDYRGKKEYF; cdr3_nt: TGTGCCAGCAGTGAAGATTATCGGGGGAAGAAGGAGTACTTC
d_call: .; clone_size: .; j_call: TRBJ1-2; v_call: TRBV28; cdr3_aa: CASSVTGTPKTNYGYTF; cdr3_nt: TGTGCCAGCAGTGTAACCGGGACACCCAAAACTAACTATGGCTACACCTTC
d_call: .; clone_size: .; j_call: TRBJ1-4; v_call: TRBV19; cdr3_aa: CASTDWTETSGKLFF; cdr3_nt: TGTGCCAGTACCGATTGGACAGAGACTTCGGGAAAACTGTTTTTT
d_call: .; clone_size: .; j_call: TRBJ2-3; v_call: TRBV4-2; cdr3_aa: CASSSHRGWGGDTDTQYF; cdr3_nt: TGTGCCAGCAGCTCCCACCGTGGATGGGGGGGCGACACAGATACGCAGTATTTT
d_call: .; clone_size: .; j_call: TRBJ1-5; v_call: TRBV12-3/TRBV12-4; cdr3_aa: CASSPYSNQPQHF; cdr3_nt: TGTGCCAGCAGCCCCTATAGCAATCAGCCCCAGCATTTT
d_call: .; clone_size: .; j_call: TRBJ2-3; v_call: TRBV3-1/TRBV3-2; cdr3_aa: CASSQGQGRTDTQYF; cdr3_nt: TGTGCCAGCAGCCAAGGCCAGGGTAGGACAGATACGCAGTATTTT
d_call: TRBD1; clone_size: .; j_call: TRBJ1-4; v_call: TRBV7-9; cdr3_aa: CASSSGTGATNEKLFF; cdr3_nt: TGTGCCAGCAGCTCCGGGACAGGGGCAACTAATGAAAAACTGTTTTTT
d_call: .; clone_size: .; j_call: TRBJ2-5; v_call: TRBV11-2; cdr3_aa: CASSLQGRGETQYF; cdr3_nt: TGTGCCAGCAGCTTACAGGGGCGCGGGGAGACCCAGTACTTC
d_call: .; clone_size: .; j_call: TRBJ1-1; v_call: TRBV5-5; cdr3_aa: CASSRSTTAGTEAFF; cdr3_nt: TGTGCCAGCAGCCGATCGACAACAGCTGGCACTGAAGCTTTCTTT
d_call: .; clone_size: .; j_call: TRBJ1-2; v_call: TRBV5-4; cdr3_aa: CASSFDRYGYTF; cdr3_nt: TGTGCCAGCAGCTTTGACAGATATGGCTACACCTTC
d_call: TRBD1; clone_size: .; j_call: TRBJ1-5; v_call: TRBV6-2/TRBV6-3; cdr3_aa: CASSGQGINQPQHF; cdr3_nt: TGTGCCAGCAGTGGACAGGGGATTAATCAGCCCCAGCATTTT
d_call: .; clone_size: .; j_call: TRBJ2-7; v_call: TRBV4-1; cdr3_aa: CASSPLDSGAYEQYF; cdr3_nt: TGCGCCAGCAGCCCCTTGGACTCTGGAGCCTACGAGCAGTACTTC
d_call: TRBD1; clone_size: .; j_call: TRBJ2-3; v_call: TRBV28; cdr3_aa: CASSTGQGNTDTQYF; cdr3_nt: TGTGCCAGCAGTACAGGACAGGGAAACACAGATACGCAGTATTTT
d_call: .; clone_size: .; j_call: TRBJ1-6; v_call: TRBV7-9; cdr3_aa: CASSLYGDRDSPLHF; cdr3_nt: TGTGCCAGCAGCTTATACGGGGATAGAGATTCACCCCTCCACTTT
d_call: TRBD1; clone_size: .; j_call: TRBJ1-5; v_call: TRBV29-1; cdr3_aa: CSATTGVDQPQHF; cdr3_nt: TGCAGCGCCACGACAGGGGTTGATCAGCCCCAGCATTTT
d_call: .; clone_size: .; j_call: TRBJ1-1; v_call: TRBV7-8; cdr3_aa: CASRYRENTEAFF; cdr3_nt: TGTGCCAGCAGGTACAGGGAAAACACTGAAGCTTTCTTT
d_call: TRBD2; clone_size: .; j_call: TRBJ2-3; v_call: TRBV3-1/TRBV3-2; cdr3_aa: CASSQATSKDTQYF; cdr3_nt: TGTGCCAGCAGCCAGGCGACTAGCAAAGATACGCAGTATTTT
d_call: .; clone_size: .; j_call: TRBJ1-1; v_call: TRBV4-2; cdr3_aa: CASSQDLRGGDTEAFF; cdr3_nt: TGTGCCAGCAGCCAAGATCTTCGGGGGGGGGACACTGAAGCTTTCTTT
d_call: TRBD1; clone_size: .; j_call: TRBJ1-5; v_call: TRBV5-5; cdr3_aa: CASQGTGSNQPQHF; cdr3_nt: TGTGCCAGCCAAGGGACAGGGAGCAATCAGCCCCAGCATTTT
d_call: .; clone_size: once; j_call: TRBJ1-1; v_call: TRBV15; cdr3_aa: CATSSQGNTEAFF; cdr3_nt: TGTGCCACCAGCAGTCAGGGGAACACTGAAGCTTTCTTT
d_call: TRBD1; clone_size: .; j_call: TRBJ1-2; v_call: TRBV30; cdr3_aa: CAWSVRDRGRGIYGYTF; cdr3_nt: TGTGCCTGGAGTGTCCGGGACAGGGGGCGCGGGATCTATGGCTACACCTTC